What follows are 25 T cell receptor beta chains derived from one specimen sequenced in a study of beta chain features in type 1 diabetes. Reverse transcription of all isolated RNA meant that expressed TCRB transcripts were sequenced. Assay used: immunoSEQ multiplex PCR; TCRdb lists only in-frame clones, some missing. The data hold 400,000 to 600,000 clones, with approximately 28% observed a single time. Sequencing was carried out using naive CD4+ T cells from blood. Receptor source: a man aged 18-30 years in good health.

The chain recombines TRBV9 with TRBJ2-7; the match to TRBD2 covers 11 bases. The length of the CDR3 is 15 residues. Unmatched junction bases numbered 4, after V lost 0 bases and J lost 5 bases. Germline V gene sequence: CDR1 SGDLS, CDR2 YYNGEE. The CDR3 DNA sequence: TGTGCCAGCAGCGTAGCTAGCGGGAGGTTCAACGAGCAGTACTTC. It codes for CASSVASGRFNEQYF. The whole variable domain, filled in from reference TRBV9 and TRBJ2-7, reads DSGVTQTPKHLITATGQRVTLRCSPRSGDLSVYWYQQSLDQGLQFLIQYYNGEERAKGNILERFSAQQFPDLHSELNLSSLELGDSALYFCASSVASGRFNEQYFGPGTRLTVT.

This clone appeared a few times. The chain recombines TRBV14 with TRBJ2-3; D unclear. CDR1 SGHDN and CDR2 FVKESK come from the germline V gene. Between the trimmed V and J ends, which lost 1 base and 8 bases, there was a span of 10 bases. The CDR3 runs to 13 residues. The DNA of the CDR3 is TGTGCCAGCAGCCAAGTATCCTCGCTTACGCAGTATTTT. Protein: CASSQVSSLTQYF.

This sequence joins TRBV4-2 and TRBJ2-3; 12 bases are shared with TRBD2. CDR1 is LGHNA and CDR2 is YNFKEQ in the germline V gene. The ends lost 1 base at V and 2 bases at J; junction bases unmatched: 1. This CDR3 contains 16 residues. DNA of the CDR3: TGTGCCAGCAGCCAAGGACTAGCGGGAGACACAGATACGCAGTATTTT. Its protein product is CASSQGLAGDTDTQYF.

This clone has a handful of counts. The chain combines TRBV10-3 with TRBJ1-1; perhaps TRBD1 as D (5 bases). V was shortened by 1 base and J by 2 bases, with 11 bases between the two germline ends. Germline CDR1 ENHRY, CDR2 SYGVKD. The CDR3 length is 15 residues. This CDR3 reads CAISEWRDGNTEAFF. CDR3 nucleotides: TGTGCCATCAGTGAGTGGCGGGACGGTAACACTGAAGCTTTCTTT.

This chain uses TRBV30 with TRBJ2-7, with 9 bases fitting TRBD1. The CDR3 totals 13 residues. Looked up from germline, CDR1 is GTSNPN and CDR2 is SVGIG (reference sequence). J lost 5 bases, V lost 5 bases, and 7 bases had no gene match. The CDR3 region is CAWEPGQGNEQYF. The DNA of the CDR3 is TGTGCCTGGGAGCCGGGACAGGGAAACGAGCAGTACTTC.

This clone turned up a few times. The chain carries TRBV19 and TRBJ1-1; 7 nucleotides agree with TRBD1. The CDR3 is 15 residues long. Losses at the gene ends were 7 bases for V and 0 bases for J; bases not matched to a gene: 8. In germline, CDR1 is LNHDA, CDR2 SQIVND (reference sequence). The CDR3 spells CASKRTGEMNTEAFF. Here the CDR3 DNA reads TGTGCCAGTAAACGAACAGGGGAAATGAACACTGAAGCTTTCTTT.

This clone was observed a handful of times. The V call is TRBV7-2, the J call TRBJ2-4, with a weak D call TRBD1 (5 bases). CDR1 and CDR2 (germline): SGHTA, FQGNSA. Trimming took off 6 bases at V and 3 bases at J, with 18 bases between the two ends. The CDR3 runs 16 residues. The CDR3 spells CASRSQGLDGKNIQYF. The CDR3 bases are TGTGCCAGCAGAAGTCAGGGTCTGGATGGCAAAAACATTCAGTACTTC.

The chain uses TRBV30 and TRBJ1-4; no firm D call. Germline V lookup: CDR1 GTSNPN, CDR2 SVGIG (reference sequence). The V gene lost 1 base and the J gene lost 4 bases, with 13 bases spanning the gap. The CDR3 runs 15 residues. The CDR3 protein is CAWSEGSAHNEKLFF. Here the CDR3 DNA reads TGTGCCTGGAGTGAGGGCAGTGCTCATAATGAAAAACTGTTTTTT.

The chain has TRBV15 and TRBJ1-2; D is undetermined. Trimming pared 0 bases from V and 4 bases from J, leaving 9 bases between. The CDR3 sequence is 14 residues long. CDR1 LNHNV and CDR2 YYDKDF come from the germline V gene (reference sequence). CDR3 region: CATSRDLASYGYTF. The CDR3 DNA reads as TGTGCCACCAGCAGAGATTTGGCCTCCTATGGCTACACCTTC.

This sequence joins TRBV19 and TRBJ2-3; unclear D gene. Germline CDR1 LNHDA, CDR2 SQIVND (reference sequence). Trimming left V 0 bases short and J 0 bases short, with 10 bases between. The CDR3 is made up of 16 amino acids. CDR3: CASSIDHRASTDTQYF. The DNA of the CDR3 is TGTGCCAGTAGTATAGATCACCGCGCAAGCACAGATACGCAGTATTTT. The full variable domain, with the rest looked up from reference TRBV19 and TRBJ2-3, is DGGITQSPKYLFRKEGQNVTLSCEQNLNHDAMYWYRQDPGQGLRLIYYSQIVNDFQKGDIAEGYSVSREKKESFPLTVTSAQKNPTAFYLCASSIDHRASTDTQYFGPGTRLTVL.

The chain is built from TRBV6-6 and TRBJ1-2, with D possibly being TRBD1 (5 bases). The CDR3 spans 14 residues. Between the trimmed V and J ends, which lost 0 bases and 3 bases, there was a span of 8 bases. Germline V gene sequence: CDR1 MNHNY, CDR2 SVGAGI (reference sequence). CDR3: CASSYSPRDYGYTF. The CDR3 bases are TGTGCCAGCAGTTACTCACCCAGGGACTATGGCTACACCTTC.

The chain recombines TRBV29-1 with TRBJ2-7; TRBD2 agrees at 13 bases. J was trimmed by 3 bases and V by 3 bases; bases with no gene match: 2. Germline V lookup: CDR1 SQVTM, CDR2 ANQGSEA. The CDR3 has 14 residues. The CDR3: CSVDGTSGNYEQYF. CDR3 DNA sequence: TGCAGCGTTGACGGGACTAGCGGGAACTACGAGCAGTACTTC.

The V gene is TRBV15, the J gene TRBJ2-1; tentative D call: TRBD2 (5 bases). The CDR3 is 14 residues long. V shed 3 bases and J shed 8 bases, with 14 bases lying between them. Germline V gene data show CDR1 as LNHNV and CDR2 as YYDKDF (reference sequence). The CDR3 reads CATSRRYGVDEQFF. CDR3 sequence (DNA): TGTGCCACCAGCAGGCGGTACGGGGTGGATGAGCAGTTCTTC.

As to this clone: Other DNA variants within this sample encode the same CDR3. V gene TRBV9 combines with J gene TRBJ2-5; D is perhaps TRBD2 (6 bases). V dropped 0 bases and J dropped 5 bases, with 11 bases sitting between them. Germline V gene data show CDR1 as SGDLS and CDR2 as YYNGEE. The CDR3 covers 14 residues. The CDR3 protein is CASSVDLAQETQYF. The CDR3 region has the DNA TGTGCCAGCAGCGTAGATCTAGCGCAGGAGACCCAGTACTTC. The full variable domain, its missing parts supplied by reference TRBV9 and TRBJ2-5, is DSGVTQTPKHLITATGQRVTLRCSPRSGDLSVYWYQQSLDQGLQFLIQYYNGEERAKGNILERFSAQQFPDLHSELNLSSLELGDSALYFCASSVDLAQETQYFGPGTRLLVL.

This chain links TRBV7-3 with TRBJ1-1, with TRBD1 as a possible D gene (5 bases). V was trimmed by 5 bases and J by 0 bases, leaving 19 bases between them. The CDR3 is 17 amino acids. The germline CDR1 and CDR2 sequences are SGHTA and FQGTGA. The CDR3, as DNA: TGTGCCAGCAGCCCTCGGGGCCAGGGCGTGTTGAACACTGAAGCTTTCTTT. It is translated as CASSPRGQGVLNTEAFF.

This chain links TRBV15 with TRBJ2-6; D unresolved. V was clipped by 0 bases and J by 0 bases, with 6 bases between them. The CDR3 contains 16 residues. Germline values: CDR1 LNHNV, CDR2 YYDKDF (reference sequence). DNA of the CDR3: TGTGCCACCAGCAGAGATGAAATCTCTGGGGCCAACGTCCTGACTTTC. It encodes CATSRDEISGANVLTF.

The gene calls are TRBV5-6 and TRBJ2-1; 8 bases fit TRBD2. CDR3 length: 15 amino acids. V lost 4 bases, J lost 5 bases, and 8 bases stayed unmatched. Germline values: CDR1 SGHDT, CDR2 YYEEEE. The CDR3 DNA reads TGTGCCAGCAGCCTCACTAGCGGAGGGAACAATGAGCAGTTCTTC. Translating gives CASSLTSGGNNEQFF.

The genes are TRBV30 and TRBJ1-5, with D possibly being TRBD1 (5 bases). Germline CDR1 is GTSNPN and CDR2 is SVGIG (reference sequence). This CDR3 is 13 amino acids long. Trimming stripped 0 bases from V and 7 bases from J, with 10 bases between. CDR3 nucleotide sequence: TGTGCCTGGAGTGTATCAGGGTTGCAGCCCCAGCATTTT. Its protein product is CAWSVSGLQPQHF. The full variable domain, rest sourced from reference TRBV30 and TRBJ1-5, is SQTIHQWPATLVQPVGSPLSLECTVEGTSNPNLYWYRQAAGRGLQLLFYSVGIGQISSEVPQNLSASRPQDRQFILSSKKLLLSDSGFYLCAWSVSGLQPQHFGDGTRLSIL.

The rearrangement uses TRBV2 and TRBJ2-7; D may be TRBD1 (5 bases). Germline CDR1 SNHLY, CDR2 FYNNEI. Trimming cost V 6 bases and J 11 bases, with 20 bases left between them. The CDR3 has 13 amino acids. CDR3 nucleotides: TGTGCCAGCAGACCCCTACAGGACCAACACGAGTACTTC. This encodes CASRPLQDQHEYF.

Only a few counts were recorded for this clone. J is TRBJ1-2 and V is TRBV30, with D possibly TRBD1 on 6 matching bases. Germline values: CDR1 GTSNPN, CDR2 SVGIG (reference sequence). Between the trimmed V and J ends, which lost 3 bases and 8 bases, there was a span of 13 bases. This CDR3 is built from 12 residues. CDR3 DNA sequence: TGTGCCTGGAGGCCAGGGGCGCGAGGCTACACCTTC. Translating gives CAWRPGARGYTF.

As for this clone: The same CDR3 is also encoded by other DNA sequences in this sample. CDR3 protein: CASSLGPNNEQFF. CDR3 sequence (DNA): TGCGCCAGCAGCTTGGGTCCGAACAATGAGCAGTTCTTC. The chain is built from TRBV5-1 and TRBJ2-1, with unresolved D. The length of the CDR3 is 13 residues. The germline V gene has CDR1 SGHRS and CDR2 YFSETQ. V was pared by 0 bases and J by 5 bases, with 6 bases between.

In nucleotides, the CDR3 is TGTGCCAGCGGCCGCGGGGAAACGCAATTCTTC. Encoded protein: CASGRGETQFF. This chain joins TRBV7-2 and TRBJ2-1, with D perhaps matching TRBD2 (6 bases). This CDR3 spans 11 amino acids. Trimming took off 8 bases at V and 16 bases at J, with 18 bases between the two ends. CDR1 SGHTA and CDR2 FQGNSA come from the germline V gene.

The chain combines TRBV29-1 with TRBJ1-3; TRBD1 matches 9 bases. Germline loops: CDR1 SQVTM, CDR2 ANQGSEA. After removal of 4 bases from V and 2 bases from J, the junction contained 3 bases not matched to a gene. This CDR3 has 14 amino acids. The CDR3 spells CSVARTGAGNTIYF. DNA for the CDR3: TGCAGCGTTGCTAGGACAGGGGCTGGAAACACCATATATTTT. The full variable domain, in which reference TRBV29-1 and TRBJ1-3 provide the parts outside the CDR3, is SAVISQKPSRDICQRGTSLTIQCQVDSQVTMMFWYRQQPGQSLTLIATANQGSEATYESGFVIDKFPISRPNLTFSTLTVSNMSPEDSSIYLCSVARTGAGNTIYFGEGSWLTVV.

This chain joins TRBV30 and TRBJ2-1; D gene unclear. With 5 bases removed from V and 4 bases from J, the gap between germline ends came to 6 bases. The germline gives CDR1 GTSNPN, CDR2 SVGIG (reference sequence). This CDR3 is 11 amino acids long. The CDR3 is CAWQNYNEQFF. CDR3 nucleotide sequence: TGTGCCTGGCAGAATTACAATGAGCAGTTCTTC.

This clone was picked up a small number of times. The rearrangement uses TRBV7-9 and TRBJ2-3; no reliable D call. This CDR3 is 14 amino acids long. With 1 base removed from V and 1 base from J, the gap between germline ends came to 6 bases. Per germline, CDR1 SEHNR and CDR2 FQNEAQ (reference sequence). DNA of the CDR3: TGTGCCAGCAGCTTAGTGGTTGGCACAGATACGCAGTATTTT. As protein: CASSLVVGTDTQYF.